This T cell receptor (beta chain) comes out of a study of cytomegalovirus exposure and HLA in healthy donors. V dropped 5 bases and J dropped 3; count of bases not matched to a gene: 11. The length of the CDR3 is 15 residues. Germline assignment: CDR1 GTSNPN and CDR2 SVGIG (reference sequence). This clone turned up a few times. In the PCR, 60 Vbeta and 13 Jbeta primers were used. TCRdb's table, derived via immunoSEQ multiplex PCR, lists solely in-frame clones and lacks some. The data hold 120,000 or so clones, with roughly 15% observed a single time. What was sequenced was PBMCs. The receptor was derived from a female donor in good health and CMV-seropositive. This chain links TRBV30 with TRBJ2-5; the match to TRBD2 covers 8 bases. CDR3 loop: CAWSWGTGGEETQYF. The CDR3 region has the DNA TGTGCCTGGTCCTGGGGAACGGGAGGGGAAGAGACCCAGTACTTC.